This T cell receptor (beta chain) was sequenced during a study of identical twins. MiXCR, run by TCRdb on the 5' RACE reads, gives a single entry per CDR3 protein. Among just over 500,000 distinct CDR3 sequences listed, under 25% were seen once. The length of the CDR3 is 10 residues. Germline CDR1 and CDR2: MRHNA and SNTAGT. Trimming cost V 4 bases and J 8 bases, with 3 bases left between them. These same data were also listed under a study on T cells expressing NK-cell markers.

The clonotype comes from a woman aged 18-29 years in good health. The sequenced material came from CD4+ T cells sorted from blood. The V gene is TRBV6-4, the J gene TRBJ1-5; D ambiguous. CDR3 in DNA: TGTGCCAGCAGTGCGAAGCCCCAGCATTTT. Protein sequence: CASSAKPQHF.